This TCR beta chain comes out of a study of cytomegalovirus exposure and HLA in healthy donors. V dropped 3 bases and J dropped 4; count of bases not matched to a gene: 9. The CDR3 is 16 amino acids. Germline values: CDR1 LNHDA, CDR2 SQIVND (reference sequence). Turning to this clone: The antigen is not known.

Method: immunoSEQ multiplex PCR; TCRdb's copy keeps in-frame clones and lacks some. The table has about 76,000 clones, 85% to 95% seen once; the top ten hold approximately 2%. Study observations and caveats: The study put some 150 TCR beta chains on its list as cytomegalovirus-associated. In vitro checks showed that a few CMV-associated chains really do target CMV antigens. Cytomegalovirus status, reportedly, was diagnosed with high specificity and sensitivity by the classifier.

V and J are TRBV19 and TRBJ1-5; 7 bases align to TRBD1. The TCR was taken from a woman aged 18-29 years in good health and CMV-seropositive. Sequencing was done on a sample of PBMCs. CDR3 region: CASSILSTGENQPQHF. DNA of the CDR3: TGTGCCAGTAGTATTTTGTCCACAGGGGAGAATCAGCCCCAGCATTTT.